Sequencing of this TCR beta chain was carried out in a study of blood T cell repertoires in COVID-19 (dated by TCRdb to the early 2020s). Concerning the study at large: The collaborator samples originated in the United States, Italy and Spain and spanned the acute and convalescent phases of COVID-19. The prospective study material was composed of cDNA or gDNA derived from T cells, B-cell-depleted T cells, or PBMCs. The dataset comprised deeply sampled blood TCRbeta repertoires from subjects exposed to, actively infected with, or recovered from COVID-19. The repertoires were made available in a free public database intended to serve as a resource for research on the immune response to SARS-CoV-2. Samples were obtained from the ongoing ImmuneRACE study (first 160 participants) and from over a thousand subjects provided by 6 global collaborators. The sample metadata nearly always contained a de-identified subject ID, COVID-19 status, age in years and sex. Where available, HLA class I and class II types were taken from metadata supplied by the sample provider and were not determined by assay-based typing.

Looking up the germline V gene (reference sequence) yields CDR1 LNHDA and CDR2 SQIVND. V is cut by 4 bases and J by 9 bases, and the space between the germline ends is 18 bases. The CDR3 runs 14 amino acids, cysteine and phenylalanine included. The read is trimmed to its CDR3 DNA, 42 bases read in frame from base 1. Note on this clone: Its recognized antigen is unknown. It has no much larger one-base neighbor in the sample; base qualities were not kept.

General study outcomes and caveats: Clinical and demographic metadata were provided uncurated, with the amount varying by source and participant.

TCRbeta CDR3 regions were amplified from genomic DNA by means of the immunoSEQ Assay, a bias-controlled multiplex PCR. As for how the authors treated the data: Within the assay, amplification of reference gene primers was used to estimate how many nucleated cells each sample contained. To quantify the absolute abundance of each unique TCRbeta CDR3 rearrangement, sequence reads were collapsed and filtered. For each sample, productive Simpson clonality was calculated by taking the square root of Simpson's diversity index across productive rearrangements. This immuneACCESS table, as held by TCRdb, lists in-frame sequences with V and J called but not all clones. Of the missing ones, under half trace to an unresolved V gene in checked studies; the others have no known cause. The V and J calls and the clone size are those of that table, but D and trimming were determined from the DNA. Counted in this sample were around 330,000 clones; roughly 90% of them appeared once. The ten most abundant clones make up more than 3% of the sample.

Collaborating institutions collected whole blood in K2EDTA tubes following their own protocols. For TCRbeta analysis, collaborators shipped samples in one of three forms: frozen whole blood, isolated PBMCs, or DNA extracted from either of those sample types. The receptor was derived from a woman aged 45-65 years with active or convalescent COVID-19. The sample comprised peripheral blood. The V and J segments used are TRBV19 and TRBJ1-1, and perhaps TRBD1 as D gene, on 6 matching bases. The bases read TGTGCCAGTAGTACGGTGGTATTCGGGACAAAAGCTTTCTTT. Translation gives CASSTVVFGTKAFF.